This T cell receptor beta chain was sequenced during a study of blood T cell repertoires in COVID-19. At the level of the study: The study drew acute and convalescent COVID-19 samples from the United States, Italy and Spain. In each case, the material was cDNA or gDNA derived from T cells, B-cell-depleted T cells, or PBMCs.

How the authors handled the data: Nucleated cell number was recorded as an estimate derived from reference gene primer amplification. Using immunoSEQ multiplex PCR, the repertoire was profiled, and TCRdb retains in-frame clones only, with some absent. The DNA gave D and trimming, while V, J and clone size come from that table. The sample has roughly 250,000 clones, approximately 80% seen once. Germline-derived CDR1 and CDR2 are SGHVS and FQNEAQ. The CDR3 has 15 amino acids. Trimming at V came to 5 bases and at J to 4 bases, leaving 3 bases not matched to a gene. This rearrangement joins TRBV7-8 to TRBJ2-1; 12 nucleotides agree with TRBD2. The clonotype was recovered from a human donor in a cohort sampled during active COVID-19. Input material: peripheral blood. CDR3 in DNA: TGTGCCAGCAGCCCTAGCGGGGGGGCGTACAATGAGCAGTTCTTC. Amino acids: CASSPSGGAYNEQFF.